This TCR beta chain comes out of a study of shared clonotypes between healthy human individuals. Study outcomes and limitations: Generation of non-shared clonotypes was less probable than generation of clonotypes shared by all four donors.

This CDR3 region has 15 residues. Looked up from germline, CDR1 is ENHRY and CDR2 is SYGVKD. Clones were read by immunoSEQ multiplex PCR, and TCRdb kept only the in-frame ones, dropping some. The table lists 110,000 or so clones, 55% to 80% of them singletons. In the case of this clone: What it binds is unknown. The germline gene is not matched at one end of the junction; a read error may be the cause.

The TCR comes from a young woman in good health. Specimen: memory CD8+ T cells sorted from blood. Described subset: CD45RO+ cells pooled with CCR7-negative TemRA cells. The chain recombines TRBV10-3 with TRBJ2-7; 9 bases agree with TRBD1. The CDR3 nucleotides read TGTGCCAGCAGTGAACAGGGGGCCAGCTCTTACGAGCAGTACTTC. Its protein product is CASSEQGASSYEQYF.